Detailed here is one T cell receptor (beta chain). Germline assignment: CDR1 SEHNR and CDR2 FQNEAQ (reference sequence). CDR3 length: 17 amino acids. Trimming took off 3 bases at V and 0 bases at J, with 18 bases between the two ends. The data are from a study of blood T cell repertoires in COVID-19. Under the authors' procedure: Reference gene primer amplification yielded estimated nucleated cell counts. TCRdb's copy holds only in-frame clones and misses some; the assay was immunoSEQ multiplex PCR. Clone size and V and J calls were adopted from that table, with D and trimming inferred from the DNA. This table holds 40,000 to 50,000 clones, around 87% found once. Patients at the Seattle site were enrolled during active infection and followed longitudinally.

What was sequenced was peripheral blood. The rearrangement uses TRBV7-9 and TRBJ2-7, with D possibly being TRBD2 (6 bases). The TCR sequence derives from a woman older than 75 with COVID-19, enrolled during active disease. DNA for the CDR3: TGTGCCAGCAGCTTCGGCGGGTTTGCGCGGGACTCCTACGAGCAGTACTTC. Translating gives CASSFGGFARDSYEQYF.